Below are 10 T cell receptor beta chains sequenced from a single sample in a study of blood T cell repertoires in COVID-19. TCRdb keeps only in-frame clones here, not all; method: immunoSEQ multiplex PCR. The data show under 350,000 clones, approximately 90% seen once. The specimen was peripheral blood. All receptors derive from a man aged 35 to 55 with acute or convalescent COVID-19.

The rearrangement uses TRBV10-1 and TRBJ1-5, with D perhaps TRBD1 (5 bases). This CDR3 is 15 amino acids long. Trimming cost V 4 bases and J 5 bases, with 15 bases left between them. Germline CDR1 reads WNHNN; CDR2 reads SYGVQD (reference sequence). CDR3 amino acids: CASSGAGGPYQPQHF. The CDR3 coding sequence is TGCGCCAGCAGTGGAGCGGGGGGTCCCTATCAGCCCCAGCATTTT.

Worth noting for this clone: The sample has other DNA sequences that encode this CDR3 too. The chain uses TRBV24-1 and TRBJ2-3, with TRBD1 identical over 7 bases. Germline-derived CDR1 and CDR2 are KGHDR and SFDVKD. The CDR3 totals 15 residues. Trimming removed 4 bases from V and 5 bases from J; junction bases left unmatched: 8. In nucleotides, the CDR3 is TGTGCCACCAGTGACCCCCGGACAGGAGGAGATACGCAGTATTTT. Residues: CATSDPRTGGDTQYF.

This clone came up once. The genes are TRBV15 and TRBJ1-3, with 7 bases that match TRBD1. After removal of 5 bases from V and 4 bases from J, the junction contained 2 bases not matched to a gene. This CDR3 contains 13 residues. Germline CDR1 is LNHNV and CDR2 is YYDKDF (reference sequence). In DNA, the CDR3 is TGTGCCACCAGCTTGGGACAGGGAAACACCATATATTTT. Its protein is CATSLGQGNTIYF.

The chain joins TRBV9 to TRBJ2-3; TRBD2 agrees at 8 bases. Germline loops: CDR1 SGDLS, CDR2 YYNGEE. The CDR3 loop spans 16 amino acids. V dropped 4 bases and J dropped 4; count of bases not matched to a gene: 11. The CDR3 sequence is CASSFSRGGSADTQYF. The CDR3 DNA reads as TGTGCCAGCAGCTTCTCTCGGGGGGGTAGCGCAGATACGCAGTATTTT.

This chain connects TRBV27 to TRBJ1-6, with TRBD1 identical over 8 bases. CDR3 length: 17 amino acids. The V and J ends lost 4 bases and 2 bases, in that order; junction bases with no gene match: 7. CDR1 MNHEY and CDR2 SMNVEV come from the germline V gene (reference sequence). CDR3: CASSSRGLQAYNSPLHF. CDR3 DNA sequence: TGTGCCAGCAGTTCCAGGGGGCTCCAGGCCTATAATTCACCCCTCCACTTT.

The J gene is TRBJ1-2, the V gene TRBV12-5; 7 bases map to TRBD1. Germline V gene data show CDR1 as LGHNT and CDR2 as FRNRAP. The CDR3 runs 16 residues. Trimming removed 7 bases from V and 7 bases from J; junction bases left unmatched: 18. The CDR3 is CASARSLGQAYGGYTF. For the CDR3, the DNA is TGTGCTAGTGCCCGTTCCCTTGGACAGGCTTACGGTGGCTACACCTTC.

The V gene is TRBV5-6, the J gene TRBJ1-1, with D tentatively TRBD1 (5 bases). Germline V lookup: CDR1 SGHDT, CDR2 YYEEEE. The length of the CDR3 is 14 residues. V gave up 6 bases and J gave up 5 bases, with 17 bases separating them. CDR3 sequence: CASTSRWAGTEAFF. Here the CDR3 DNA reads TGTGCCAGCACCTCCCGGTGGGCAGGGACTGAAGCTTTCTTT.

This clone appeared a single time. This chain connects TRBV27 to TRBJ1-1; the D gene is possibly TRBD1 (6 bases). Per germline, CDR1 MNHEY and CDR2 SMNVEV (reference sequence). Trimming removed 1 base at V and 0 bases at J, with 12 bases between. This CDR3 is 16 amino acids long. The CDR3 reads CASSLYRAGMNTEAFF. CDR3 bases: TGTGCCAGCAGTTTATACAGGGCAGGGATGAACACTGAAGCTTTCTTT.

This chain links TRBV14 with TRBJ2-7, with a weak D call TRBD2 (5 bases). With 0 bases removed from V and 5 bases from J, the gap between germline ends came to 14 bases. The germline gives CDR1 SGHDN, CDR2 FVKESK. This CDR3 region has 15 residues. CDR3 protein: CASSQDTNRRDEQYF. The CDR3 region has the DNA TGTGCCAGCAGCCAAGATACCAATCGGCGGGACGAGCAGTACTTC.

The V and J genes are TRBV7-9 and TRBJ2-7, with a tentative D call TRBD1 (5 bases). Germline assignment: CDR1 SEHNR and CDR2 FQNEAQ (reference sequence). With 1 base removed from V and 3 bases from J, the gap between germline ends came to 13 bases. The CDR3 is 15 residues long. CDR3 region: CASSLVDRTGYEQYF. CDR3 DNA sequence: TGTGCCAGCAGCTTAGTAGACAGAACCGGCTACGAGCAGTACTTC.